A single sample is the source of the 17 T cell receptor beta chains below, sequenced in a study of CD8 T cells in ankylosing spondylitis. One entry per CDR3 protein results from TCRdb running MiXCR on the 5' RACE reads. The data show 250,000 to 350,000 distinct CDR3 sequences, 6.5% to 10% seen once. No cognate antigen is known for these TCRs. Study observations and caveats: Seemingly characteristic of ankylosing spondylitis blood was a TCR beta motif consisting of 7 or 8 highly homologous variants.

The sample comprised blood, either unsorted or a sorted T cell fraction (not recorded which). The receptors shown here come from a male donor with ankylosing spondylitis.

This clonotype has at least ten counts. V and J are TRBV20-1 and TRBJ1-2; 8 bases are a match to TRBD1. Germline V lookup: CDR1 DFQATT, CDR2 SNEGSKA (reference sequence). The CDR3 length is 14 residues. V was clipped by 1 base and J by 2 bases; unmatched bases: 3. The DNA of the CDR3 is TGCAGTGCTAGAGGGGGGACAGGCAACTATGGCTACACCTTC. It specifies CSARGGTGNYGYTF.

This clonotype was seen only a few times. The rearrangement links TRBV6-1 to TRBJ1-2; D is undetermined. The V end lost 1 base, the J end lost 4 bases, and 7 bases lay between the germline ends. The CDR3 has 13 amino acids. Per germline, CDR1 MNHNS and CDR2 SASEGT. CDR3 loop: CASSEGASYGYTF. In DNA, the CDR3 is TGTGCCAGCAGTGAAGGCGCCAGCTATGGCTACACCTTC.

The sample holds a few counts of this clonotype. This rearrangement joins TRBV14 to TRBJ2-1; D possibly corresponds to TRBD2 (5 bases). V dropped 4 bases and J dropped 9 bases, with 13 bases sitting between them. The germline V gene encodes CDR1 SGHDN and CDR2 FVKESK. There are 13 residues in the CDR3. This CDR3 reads CASSPNWAGEQFF. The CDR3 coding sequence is TGTGCCAGCAGCCCAAACTGGGCGGGTGAGCAGTTCTTC.

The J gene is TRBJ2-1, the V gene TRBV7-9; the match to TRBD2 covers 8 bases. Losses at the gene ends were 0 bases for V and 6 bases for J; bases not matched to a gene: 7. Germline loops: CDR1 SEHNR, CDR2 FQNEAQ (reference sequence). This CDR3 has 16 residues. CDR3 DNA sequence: TGTGCCAGCAGCTTAGCAACTAGCGGAAAGGGCAATGAGCAGTTCTTC. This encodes CASSLATSGKGNEQFF.

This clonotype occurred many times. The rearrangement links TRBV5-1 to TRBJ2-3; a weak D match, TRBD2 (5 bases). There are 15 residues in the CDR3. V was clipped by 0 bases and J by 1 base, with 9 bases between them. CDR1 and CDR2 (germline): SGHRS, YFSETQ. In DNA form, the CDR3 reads TGCGCCAGCAGCTTGGCCCTAGCCCGCACAGATACGCAGTATTTT. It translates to CASSLALARTDTQYF.

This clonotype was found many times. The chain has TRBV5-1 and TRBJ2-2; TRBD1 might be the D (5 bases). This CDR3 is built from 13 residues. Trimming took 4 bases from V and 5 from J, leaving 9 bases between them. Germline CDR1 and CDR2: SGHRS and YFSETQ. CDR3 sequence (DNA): TGCGCCAGCAGCCTGGCAGGGACCGGGGAGCTGTTTTTT. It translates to CASSLAGTGELFF. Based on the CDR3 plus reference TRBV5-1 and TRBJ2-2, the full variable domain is KAGVTQTPRYLIKTRGQQVTLSCSPISGHRSVSWYQQTPGQGLQFLFEYFSETQRNKGNFPGRFSGRQFSNSRSEMNVSTLELGDSALYLCASSLAGTGELFFGEGSRLTVL.

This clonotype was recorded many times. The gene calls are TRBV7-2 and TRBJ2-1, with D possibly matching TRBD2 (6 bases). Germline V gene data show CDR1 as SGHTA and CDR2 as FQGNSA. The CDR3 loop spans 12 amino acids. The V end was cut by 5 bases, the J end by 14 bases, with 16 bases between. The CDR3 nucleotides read TGTGCCAGCAGCCCCCTTTTGGGGGAGGAGTTCTTC. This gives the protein CASSPLLGEEFF.

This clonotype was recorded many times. Here the CDR3 DNA reads TGCGCCAGCAGCTCATCGGGGGGATCGAACACCGGGGAGCTGTTTTTT. Encoded protein: CASSSSGGSNTGELFF. The gene calls are TRBV5-1 and TRBJ2-2; TRBD2 aligns across 7 bases. CDR1 is SGHRS, CDR2 YFSETQ, per germline. V was pared by 3 bases and J by 0 bases, with 5 bases of the junction left unmatched. The CDR3 length is 16 residues. Full variable domain (rest looked up from reference TRBV5-1 and TRBJ2-2): KAGVTQTPRYLIKTRGQQVTLSCSPISGHRSVSWYQQTPGQGLQFLFEYFSETQRNKGNFPGRFSGRQFSNSRSEMNVSTLELGDSALYLCASSSSGGSNTGELFFGEGSRLTVL.

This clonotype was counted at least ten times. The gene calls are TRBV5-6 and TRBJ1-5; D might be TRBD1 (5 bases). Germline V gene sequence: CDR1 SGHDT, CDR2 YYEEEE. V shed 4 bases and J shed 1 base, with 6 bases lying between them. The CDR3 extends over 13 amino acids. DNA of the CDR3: TGTGCCAGCAGCCGGACAAGCAATCAGCCCCAGCATTTT. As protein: CASSRTSNQPQHF.

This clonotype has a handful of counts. In DNA, the CDR3 is TGTGCCAGCAGCCCGTACAGGGGGCAATTTGGTCAGCCCCAGCATTTT. Translated, it gives CASSPYRGQFGQPQHF. The rearrangement joins TRBV7-6 to TRBJ1-5; 9 positions match TRBD1. V lost 5 bases to trimming and J lost 6 bases; unmatched junction nucleotides: 11. Germline CDR1 and CDR2: SGHVS and FNYEAQ. The CDR3 runs to 16 residues.

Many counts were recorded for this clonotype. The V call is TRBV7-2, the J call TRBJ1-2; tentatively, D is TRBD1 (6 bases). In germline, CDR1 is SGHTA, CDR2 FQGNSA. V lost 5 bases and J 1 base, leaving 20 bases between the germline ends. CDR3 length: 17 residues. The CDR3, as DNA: TGTGCCAGCAGCCTTCGGGGGCCGCCTTTTCTTAACTATGGCTACACCTTC. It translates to CASSLRGPPFLNYGYTF.

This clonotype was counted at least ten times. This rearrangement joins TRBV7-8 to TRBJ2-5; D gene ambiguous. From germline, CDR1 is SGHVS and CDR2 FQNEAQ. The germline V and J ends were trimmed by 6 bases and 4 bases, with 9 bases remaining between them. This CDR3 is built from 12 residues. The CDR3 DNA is TGTGCCAGCAGAGGGCGGTCAGAGACCCAGTACTTC. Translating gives CASRGRSETQYF.

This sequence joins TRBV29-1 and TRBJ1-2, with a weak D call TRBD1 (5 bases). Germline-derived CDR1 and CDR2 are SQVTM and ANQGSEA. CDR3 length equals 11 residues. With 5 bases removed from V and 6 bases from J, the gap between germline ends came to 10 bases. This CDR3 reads CSVRPGNGYTF. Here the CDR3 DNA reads TGCAGCGTTAGACCAGGGAATGGCTACACCTTC.

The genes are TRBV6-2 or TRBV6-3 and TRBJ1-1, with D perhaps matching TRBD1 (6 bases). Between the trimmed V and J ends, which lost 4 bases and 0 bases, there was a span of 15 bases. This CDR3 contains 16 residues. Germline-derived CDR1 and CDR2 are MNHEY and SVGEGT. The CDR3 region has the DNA TGTGCCAGCAGTTCCGGGACCCGGGGGCTGAACACTGAAGCTTTCTTT. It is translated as CASSSGTRGLNTEAFF.

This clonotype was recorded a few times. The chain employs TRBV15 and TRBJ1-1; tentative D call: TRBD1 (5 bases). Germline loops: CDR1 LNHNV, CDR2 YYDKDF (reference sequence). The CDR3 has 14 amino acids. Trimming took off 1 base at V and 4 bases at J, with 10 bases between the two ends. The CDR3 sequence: CATSRARGITEAFF. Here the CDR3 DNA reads TGTGCCACCAGCAGAGCGAGGGGAATCACTGAAGCTTTCTTT.

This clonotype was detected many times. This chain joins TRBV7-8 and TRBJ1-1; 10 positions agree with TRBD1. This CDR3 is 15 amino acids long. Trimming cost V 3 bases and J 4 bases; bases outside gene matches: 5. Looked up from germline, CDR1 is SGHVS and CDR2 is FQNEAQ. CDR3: CASSLNRDRGTEAFF. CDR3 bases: TGTGCCAGCAGCTTGAACCGGGACAGGGGCACTGAAGCTTTCTTT.

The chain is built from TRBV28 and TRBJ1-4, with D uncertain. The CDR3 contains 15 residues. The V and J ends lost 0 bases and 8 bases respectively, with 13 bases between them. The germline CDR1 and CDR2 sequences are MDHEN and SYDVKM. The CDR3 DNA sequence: TGTGCCAGCAGTTTATGGGATCGGGTGGGGGAAAAACTGTTTTTT. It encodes CASSLWDRVGEKLFF.